The TCR beta chain under discussion was sequenced for a study of OX40 agonist ivuxolimab in advanced cancers. Method: immunoSEQ multiplex PCR; TCRdb's copy keeps in-frame clones and lacks some. The sample includes 30,000 to 40,000 clones, around nine tenths of them seen just once. The CDR3 length is 16 residues. Germline CDR1 MGHDK, CDR2 SYGVNS. V was pared by 0 bases and J by 2 bases, with 7 bases of the junction left unmatched. The sequences come from CD4+ or CD8+ T cells sorted from blood, collected in a trial of the OX40 agonist ivuxolimab. The receptor comes from an adult with an advanced solid tumor such as melanoma, head and neck, liver or kidney cancer. The rearrangement joins TRBV25-1 to TRBJ2-7; 7 nucleotides match TRBD2. The CDR3: CASSEYKGGRAYEQYF. Written as DNA, the CDR3 is TGTGCCAGCAGTGAATATAAAGGAGGGAGGGCCTACGAGCAGTACTTC.